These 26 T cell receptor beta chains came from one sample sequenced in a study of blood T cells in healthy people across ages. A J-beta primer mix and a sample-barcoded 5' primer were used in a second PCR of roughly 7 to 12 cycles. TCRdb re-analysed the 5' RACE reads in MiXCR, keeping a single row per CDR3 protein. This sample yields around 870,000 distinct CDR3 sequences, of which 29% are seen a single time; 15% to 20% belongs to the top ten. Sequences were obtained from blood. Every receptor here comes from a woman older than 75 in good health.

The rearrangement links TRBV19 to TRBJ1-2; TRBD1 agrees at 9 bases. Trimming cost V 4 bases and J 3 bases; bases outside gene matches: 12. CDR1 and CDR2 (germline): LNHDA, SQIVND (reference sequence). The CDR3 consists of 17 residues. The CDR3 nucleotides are TGTGCCAGTAGTACCCACAGGGGGCAGGACAAGTACTATGGCTACACCTTC. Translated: CASSTHRGQDKYYGYTF.

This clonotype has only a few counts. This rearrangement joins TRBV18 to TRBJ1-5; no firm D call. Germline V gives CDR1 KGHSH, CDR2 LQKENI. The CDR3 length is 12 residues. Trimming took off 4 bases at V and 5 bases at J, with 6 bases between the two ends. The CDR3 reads CASSLQDQPQHF. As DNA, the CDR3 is TGTGCCAGCTCACTCCAGGATCAGCCCCAGCATTTT.

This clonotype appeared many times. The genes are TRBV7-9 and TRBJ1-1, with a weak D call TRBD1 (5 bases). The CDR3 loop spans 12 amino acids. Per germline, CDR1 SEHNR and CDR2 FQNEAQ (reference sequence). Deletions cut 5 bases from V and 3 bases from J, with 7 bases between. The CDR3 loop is CASSPGHTEAFF. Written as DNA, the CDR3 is TGTGCCAGCAGCCCGGGGCACACTGAAGCTTTCTTT. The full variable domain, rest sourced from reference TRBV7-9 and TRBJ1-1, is DTGVSQNPRHKITKRGQNVTFRCDPISEHNRLYWYRQTLGQGPEFLTYFQNEAQLEKSRLLSDRFSAERPKGSFSTLEIQRTEQGDSAMYLCASSPGHTEAFFGQGTRLTVV.

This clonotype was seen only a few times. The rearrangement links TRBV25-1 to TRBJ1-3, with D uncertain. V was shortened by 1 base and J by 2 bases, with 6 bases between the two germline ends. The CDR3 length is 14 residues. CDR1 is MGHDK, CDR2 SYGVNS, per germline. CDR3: CASSEWGTGNTIYF. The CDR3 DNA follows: TGTGCCAGCAGTGAATGGGGAACTGGAAACACCATATATTTT.

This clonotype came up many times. In DNA, the CDR3 is TGTGCCATCAGTGAGTCCGCAGGGAGCGAAAACATTCAGTACTTC. Residues: CAISESAGSENIQYF. The V and J genes are TRBV10-3 and TRBJ2-4, with D tentatively TRBD1 or TRBD2 (5 bases each). The V end was cut by 0 bases, the J end by 5 bases, with 11 bases between. CDR1 is ENHRY and CDR2 is SYGVKD in the germline V gene. The CDR3 is 15 amino acids.

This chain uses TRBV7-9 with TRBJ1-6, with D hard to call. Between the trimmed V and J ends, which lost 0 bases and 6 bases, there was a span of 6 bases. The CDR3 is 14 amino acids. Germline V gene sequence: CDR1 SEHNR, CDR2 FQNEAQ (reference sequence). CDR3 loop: CASSLAASNSPLHF. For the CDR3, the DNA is TGTGCCAGCAGCTTAGCGGCCAGTAATTCACCCCTCCACTTT.

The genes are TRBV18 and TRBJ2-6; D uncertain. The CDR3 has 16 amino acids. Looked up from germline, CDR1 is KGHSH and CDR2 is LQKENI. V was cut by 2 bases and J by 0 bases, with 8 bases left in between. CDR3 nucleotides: TGTGCCAGCTCACCATTCGGAGCCTCTGGGGCCAACGTCCTGACTTTC. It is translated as CASSPFGASGANVLTF.

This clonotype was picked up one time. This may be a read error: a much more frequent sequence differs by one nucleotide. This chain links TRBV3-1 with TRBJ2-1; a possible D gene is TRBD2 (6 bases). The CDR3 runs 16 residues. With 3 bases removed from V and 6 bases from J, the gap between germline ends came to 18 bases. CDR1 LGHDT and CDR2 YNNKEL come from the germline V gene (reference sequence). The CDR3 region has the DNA TGTGCCAGCAGCCAGGAGGGGCAGGCCGGGTGCAATGAGCAGTTCTTC. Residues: CASSQEGQAGCNEQFF.

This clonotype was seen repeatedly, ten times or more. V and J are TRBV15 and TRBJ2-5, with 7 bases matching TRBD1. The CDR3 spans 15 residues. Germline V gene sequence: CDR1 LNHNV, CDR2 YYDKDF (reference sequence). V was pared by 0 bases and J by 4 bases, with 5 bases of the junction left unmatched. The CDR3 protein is CATSRDTGVGETQYF. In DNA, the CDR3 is TGTGCCACCAGCAGAGATACAGGGGTGGGAGAGACCCAGTACTTC.

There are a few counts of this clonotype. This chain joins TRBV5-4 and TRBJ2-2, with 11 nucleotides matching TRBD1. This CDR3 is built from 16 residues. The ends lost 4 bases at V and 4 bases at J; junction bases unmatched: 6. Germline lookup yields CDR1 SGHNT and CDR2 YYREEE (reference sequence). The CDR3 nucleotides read TGTGCCAGCAGCCCCGGGACAGGGGGTTTCACCGGGGAGCTGTTTTTT. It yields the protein CASSPGTGGFTGELFF.

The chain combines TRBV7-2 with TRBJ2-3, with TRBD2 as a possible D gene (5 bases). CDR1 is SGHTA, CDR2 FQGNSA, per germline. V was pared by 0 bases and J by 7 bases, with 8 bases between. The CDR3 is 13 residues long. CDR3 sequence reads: CASSLAPGNTQYF. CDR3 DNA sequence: TGTGCCAGCAGCTTAGCGCCGGGAAATACGCAGTATTTT.

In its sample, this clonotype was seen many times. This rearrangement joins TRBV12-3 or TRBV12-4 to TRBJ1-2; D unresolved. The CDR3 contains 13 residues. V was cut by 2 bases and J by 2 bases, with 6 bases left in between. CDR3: CASSLRGNYGYTF. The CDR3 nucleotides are TGTGCCAGCAGTTTAAGAGGAAACTATGGCTACACCTTC.

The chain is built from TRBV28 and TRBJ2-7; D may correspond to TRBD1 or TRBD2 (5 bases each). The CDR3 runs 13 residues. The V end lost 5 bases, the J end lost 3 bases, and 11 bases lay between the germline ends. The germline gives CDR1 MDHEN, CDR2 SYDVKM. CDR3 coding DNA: TGTGCCAGCAGTCGGGACCTCGACTACGAGCAGTACTTC. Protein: CASSRDLDYEQYF.

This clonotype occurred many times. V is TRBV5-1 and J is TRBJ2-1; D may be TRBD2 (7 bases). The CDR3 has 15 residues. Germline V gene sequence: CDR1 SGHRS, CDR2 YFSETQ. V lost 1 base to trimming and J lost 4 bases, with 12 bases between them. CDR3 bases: TGCGCCAGCAGCTTGTCCGGGGGGCAATACAATGAGCAGTTCTTC. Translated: CASSLSGGQYNEQFF.

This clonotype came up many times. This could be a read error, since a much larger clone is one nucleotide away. This chain's CDR3 is CASSQDPTYNEQYF. CDR3 coding DNA: TGTGCCAGCAGCCAAGATCCGACCTACAATGAGCAGTACTTC. The V call is TRBV3-1, the J call TRBJ2-1; D gene unclear. The assigned J gene may be wrong: the sequence end matches TRBJ2-7 better. The CDR3 length is 14 residues. Germline V gene sequence: CDR1 LGHDT, CDR2 YNNKEL (reference sequence).

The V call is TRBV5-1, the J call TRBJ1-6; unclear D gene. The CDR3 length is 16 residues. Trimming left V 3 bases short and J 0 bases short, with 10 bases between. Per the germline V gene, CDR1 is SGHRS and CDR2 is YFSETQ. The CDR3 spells CASSSYQSSYNSPLHF. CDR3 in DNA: TGCGCCAGCAGCTCGTACCAGAGCTCCTATAATTCACCCCTCCACTTT. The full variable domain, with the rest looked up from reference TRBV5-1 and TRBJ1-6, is KAGVTQTPRYLIKTRGQQVTLSCSPISGHRSVSWYQQTPGQGLQFLFEYFSETQRNKGNFPGRFSGRQFSNSRSEMNVSTLELGDSALYLCASSSYQSSYNSPLHFGNGTRLTVT.

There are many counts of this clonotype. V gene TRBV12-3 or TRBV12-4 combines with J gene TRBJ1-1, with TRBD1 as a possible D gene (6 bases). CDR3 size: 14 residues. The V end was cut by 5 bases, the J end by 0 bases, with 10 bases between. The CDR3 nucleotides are TGTGCCAGCAGTGGGGGGGCCCTGAACACTGAAGCTTTCTTT. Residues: CASSGGALNTEAFF.

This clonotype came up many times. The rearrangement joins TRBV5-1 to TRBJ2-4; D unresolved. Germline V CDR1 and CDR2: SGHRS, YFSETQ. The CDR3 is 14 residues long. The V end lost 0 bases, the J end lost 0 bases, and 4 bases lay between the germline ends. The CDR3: CASSLDRAKNIQYF. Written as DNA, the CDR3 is TGCGCCAGCAGCTTGGACAGAGCCAAAAACATTCAGTACTTC.

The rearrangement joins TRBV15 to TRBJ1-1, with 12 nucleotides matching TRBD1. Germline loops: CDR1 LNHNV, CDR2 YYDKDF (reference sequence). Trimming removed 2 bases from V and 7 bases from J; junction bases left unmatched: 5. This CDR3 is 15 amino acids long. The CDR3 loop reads CATSRLGTGGLEAFF. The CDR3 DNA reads TGTGCCACCAGCAGATTAGGGACAGGGGGCCTTGAAGCTTTCTTT.

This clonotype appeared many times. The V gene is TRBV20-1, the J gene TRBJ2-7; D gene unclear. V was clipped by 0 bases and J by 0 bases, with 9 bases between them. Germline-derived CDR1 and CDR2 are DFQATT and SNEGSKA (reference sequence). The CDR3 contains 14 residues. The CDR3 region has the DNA TGCAGTGCTAGAGAGCGCATTCGCTCCTACGAGCAGTACTTC. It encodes CSARERIRSYEQYF.

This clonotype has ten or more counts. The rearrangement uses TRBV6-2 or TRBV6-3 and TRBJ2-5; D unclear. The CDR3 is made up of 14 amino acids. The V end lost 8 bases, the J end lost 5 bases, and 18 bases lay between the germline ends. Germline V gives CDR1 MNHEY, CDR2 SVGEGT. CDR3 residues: CASAPDYGPETQYF. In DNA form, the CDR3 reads TGTGCCAGCGCACCGGATTACGGGCCGGAGACCCAGTACTTC.

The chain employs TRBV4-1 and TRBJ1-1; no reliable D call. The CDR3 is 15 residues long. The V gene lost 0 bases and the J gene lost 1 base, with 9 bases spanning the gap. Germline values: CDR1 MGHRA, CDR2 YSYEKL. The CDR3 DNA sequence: TGCGCCAGCAGCCAAGACTTCGTGCCGAACACTGAAGCTTTCTTT. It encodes CASSQDFVPNTEAFF.

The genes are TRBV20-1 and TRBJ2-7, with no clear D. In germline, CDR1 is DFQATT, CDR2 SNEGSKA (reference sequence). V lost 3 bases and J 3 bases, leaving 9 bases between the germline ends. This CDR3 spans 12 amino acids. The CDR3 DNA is TGCAGTGCTAGCAACAGCCTCTACGAGCAGTACTTC. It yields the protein CSASNSLYEQYF.

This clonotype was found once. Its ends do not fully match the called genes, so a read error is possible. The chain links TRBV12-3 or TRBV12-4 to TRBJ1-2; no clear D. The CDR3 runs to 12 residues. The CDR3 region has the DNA TGTGCCCGCAGTGGGCAGCTCTATGGCTACACCTTC. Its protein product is CARSGQLYGYTF.

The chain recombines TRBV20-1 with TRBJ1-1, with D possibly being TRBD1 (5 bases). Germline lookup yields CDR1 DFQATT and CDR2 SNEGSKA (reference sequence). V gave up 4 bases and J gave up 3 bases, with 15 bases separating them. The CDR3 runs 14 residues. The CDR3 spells CSAIEEGRDTEAFF. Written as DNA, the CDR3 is TGCAGTGCTATAGAGGAGGGGAGGGACACTGAAGCTTTCTTT.

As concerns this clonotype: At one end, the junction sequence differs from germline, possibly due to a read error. CDR3 loop: CASTLSNRVLEQYF. The CDR3 DNA follows: TGTGCCAGCACCTTAAGCAACAGGGTCCTCGAGCAGTACTTC. The rearrangement links TRBV7-9 to TRBJ2-7; perhaps TRBD1 as D (6 bases). This CDR3 region has 14 residues. The germline gives CDR1 SEHNR, CDR2 FQNEAQ (reference sequence).